The T cell receptor (beta chain) under discussion was sequenced for a study of OX40 agonist ivuxolimab in advanced cancers. The CDR3 contains 13 residues. Trimming removed 1 base from V and 6 bases from J, with 10 bases in between. Germline CDR1 is MGHRA and CDR2 is YSYEKL. The repertoire was sequenced with immunoSEQ multiplex PCR; TCRdb's copy has only in-frame clones and lacks some. The sample lists 50,000 to 70,000 clones, roughly nine tenths occurring once. The chain employs TRBV4-1 and TRBJ2-7; D remains unclear. The origin of this receptor is an adult with an advanced solid tumor such as melanoma, head and neck, liver or kidney cancer. The sequencing here drew on CD4+ or CD8+ T cells sorted from blood, taken in a trial of the OX40 agonist ivuxolimab. This chain's CDR3 is CASSQVPAREQYF. CDR3 nucleotides: TGCGCCAGCAGCCAAGTCCCAGCGCGCGAGCAGTACTTC.